This entry lists 17 T cell receptor beta chains sequenced from one sample in a study of T-cell memory formation after mild COVID-19. TCRdb analysed the 5' RACE reads with MiXCR anew, one entry per CDR3 protein. Seen here are over 250,000 distinct CDR3 sequences, more than 15% observed once, and the top ten hold 22%. The sequenced sample consisted of PBMCs or a T cell subset sorted from them (not recorded which). All receptors come from a man aged 18-30 years who had mild COVID-19 (a few samples of this study predate the infection). Cell type and time point are not known.

This clonotype was seen repeatedly, ten times or more. The chain has TRBV4-1 and TRBJ2-1; 9 nucleotides agree with TRBD2. The CDR3 loop spans 16 amino acids. The V gene end was trimmed by 0 bases and the J gene end by 8 bases; junction bases not matched to a gene: 8. The germline V gene encodes CDR1 MGHRA and CDR2 YSYEKL. The CDR3 coding sequence is TGCGCCAGCAGCCAAGATCCGGGGACTAGCCCCCATGAGCAGTTCTTC. Translation: CASSQDPGTSPHEQFF.

This chain connects TRBV20-1 to TRBJ2-3; a possible D gene is TRBD2 (5 bases). The CDR3 is 11 amino acids. V lost 5 bases to trimming and J lost 5 bases, with 8 bases between them. Per the germline V gene, CDR1 is DFQATT and CDR2 is SNEGSKA (reference sequence). The CDR3: CSAQAGDTQYF. CDR3 sequence (DNA): TGCAGTGCTCAGGCGGGAGATACGCAGTATTTT.

This chain joins TRBV13 and TRBJ1-1; D not certain. V lost 5 bases and J 0 bases, leaving 10 bases between the germline ends. Germline CDR1 and CDR2: PRHDT and FYEKMQ (reference sequence). The CDR3 is 14 residues long. CDR3 region: CASSPSGLNTEAFF. The CDR3 DNA reads TGTGCCAGCAGCCCCTCCGGGTTGAACACTGAAGCTTTCTTT.

This chain joins TRBV14 and TRBJ2-4; D gene unclear. Germline V gene sequence: CDR1 SGHDN, CDR2 FVKESK. The CDR3 runs to 14 residues. Deletions cut 4 bases from V and 1 base from J, with 8 bases between. The CDR3 sequence is CASSPIGAKNIQYF. For the CDR3, the DNA is TGTGCCAGCAGCCCCATAGGGGCCAAAAACATTCAGTACTTC.

The V gene is TRBV6-5, the J gene TRBJ2-1; 12 bases fit TRBD2. The V gene end was trimmed by 5 bases and the J gene end by 5 bases; junction bases not matched to a gene: 7. This CDR3 is 16 amino acids long. From germline, CDR1 is MNHEY and CDR2 SVGAGI. CDR3 sequence (DNA): TGTGCCAGCAGTCCCCAGGGACTAGCGGGTAACAATGAGCAGTTCTTC. It translates to CASSPQGLAGNNEQFF.

This clonotype turned up a few times. The rearrangement uses TRBV4-3 and TRBJ2-1; TRBD2 aligns across 8 bases. Losses at the gene ends were 1 base for V and 7 bases for J; bases not matched to a gene: 9. Germline loops: CDR1 LGHNA, CDR2 YSLEER. The CDR3 sequence is 16 residues long. The CDR3 loop is CASSQARRGAGNEQFF. CDR3 bases: TGCGCCAGCAGCCAAGCGAGGCGGGGGGCGGGGAATGAGCAGTTCTTC.

In its sample, this clonotype was seen a few times. This chain joins TRBV5-1 and TRBJ2-2; TRBD1 is a possible D gene (5 bases). V lost 7 bases and J 7 bases, leaving 11 bases between the germline ends. The CDR3 has 12 residues. Looked up from germline, CDR1 is SGHRS and CDR2 is YFSETQ. CDR3 in DNA: TGCGCCAGCCGAGCAGGGTTCGGGGAGCTGTTTTTT. Residues: CASRAGFGELFF.

V gene TRBV14 combines with J gene TRBJ1-2, with 7 bases lining up with TRBD1. Germline V lookup: CDR1 SGHDN, CDR2 FVKESK. V shed 1 base, J shed 4 bases, and the junction held 6 bases outside the gene matches. The CDR3 extends over 15 amino acids. CDR3 loop: CASSQAGTVGYGYTF. CDR3 coding DNA: TGTGCCAGCAGCCAAGCCGGGACAGTGGGCTATGGCTACACCTTC.

The CDR3 region is CASSLARAGGHDTQYF. The DNA of the CDR3 is TGTGCCAGCAGCTTAGCTCGGGCGGGGGGGCACGATACGCAGTATTTT. The V call is TRBV7-6, the J call TRBJ2-3; 9 nucleotides match TRBD2. The V and J ends lost 0 bases and 6 bases, in that order; junction bases with no gene match: 7. Germline CDR1 reads SGHVS; CDR2 reads FNYEAQ. CDR3 length: 16 residues.

The chain links TRBV9 to TRBJ2-1, with TRBD2 matching over 7 bases. Germline CDR1 reads SGDLS; CDR2 reads YYNGEE. The CDR3 extends over 15 amino acids. Germline trimming cut 3 bases from V and 0 bases from J; bases unmatched to any gene: 3. CDR3 protein: CASSASGASYNEQFF. Here the CDR3 DNA reads TGTGCCAGCAGCGCCAGCGGGGCCTCCTACAATGAGCAGTTCTTC.

This clonotype occurred a few times. This chain connects TRBV29-1 to TRBJ2-7; D ambiguous. Germline CDR1 and CDR2: SQVTM and ANQGSEA. V was trimmed by 5 bases and J by 2 bases, leaving 10 bases between them. CDR3 length equals 12 residues. CDR3 loop: CSVSLGPYEQYF. CDR3 sequence (DNA): TGCAGCGTTTCCCTAGGTCCCTACGAGCAGTACTTC.

The sample holds a few counts of this clonotype. V is TRBV28 and J is TRBJ2-1; tentatively, D is TRBD2 (6 bases). The CDR3 totals 15 residues. The V gene's germline CDR1 is MDHEN and CDR2 SYDVKM. V lost 6 bases and J lost 2, with 14 bases in between. This CDR3 reads CASRERDSTYNEQFF. The CDR3 bases are TGTGCCAGCAGGGAAAGGGACTCGACCTACAATGAGCAGTTCTTC.

This clonotype came up a few times. This rearrangement joins TRBV27 to TRBJ2-6; TRBD1 aligns across 7 bases. Germline V gene data show CDR1 as MNHEY and CDR2 as SMNVEV (reference sequence). V lost 4 bases, J lost 0 bases, and 3 bases stayed unmatched. This CDR3 region has 16 residues. CDR3 sequence (DNA): TGTGCCAGCAGTTCGACAGGGCGCTCTGGGGCCAACGTCCTGACTTTC. This sequence encodes CASSSTGRSGANVLTF.

This chain links TRBV7-9 with TRBJ1-6; 10 nucleotides align to TRBD1. This CDR3 is built from 15 residues. The junction had 5 bases not matched to a gene; V was cut back by 5 bases and J by 7 bases. Germline V gene lookup returns CDR1 SEHNR and CDR2 FQNEAQ (reference sequence). The CDR3 sequence: CASSGDRGRNSPLHF. Here the CDR3 DNA reads TGTGCCAGCAGCGGAGACAGGGGGCGGAATTCACCCCTCCACTTT.

The gene calls are TRBV9 and TRBJ1-2, with 9 bases identical to TRBD1. The CDR3 totals 16 residues. Germline V gene data show CDR1 as SGDLS and CDR2 as YYNGEE. The V segment lost 4 bases and the J segment 6 bases; nucleotides outside the gene matches: 13. The CDR3 region has the DNA TGTGCCAGCAGCCCGAGGTGGGGGACAGGGATTGATGGCTACACCTTC. This translates into CASSPRWGTGIDGYTF.

This clonotype came up a few times. The rearrangement uses TRBV7-2 and TRBJ1-6; no reliable D call. V lost 5 bases to trimming and J lost 10 bases, with 15 bases between them. Germline lookup yields CDR1 SGHTA and CDR2 FQGNSA. The CDR3 length is 14 residues. In DNA, the CDR3 is TGTGCCAGCAGCCTCATGCCGACAACATCACCCCTCCACTTT. Translation gives CASSLMPTTSPLHF. Using reference TRBV7-2 and TRBJ1-6 for the parts outside the CDR3, the full variable domain is GAGVSQSPSNKVTEKGKDVELRCDPISGHTALYWYRQSLGQGLEFLIYFQGNSAPDKSGLPSDRFSAERTGGSVSTLTIQRTQQEDSAVYLCASSLMPTTSPLHFGNGTRLTVT.

The table lists this clonotype with a few counts. J is TRBJ1-1 and V is TRBV4-3, with D unclear. Germline V lookup: CDR1 LGHNA, CDR2 YSLEER. This CDR3 has 15 residues. The germline V and J ends were trimmed by 0 bases and 4 bases, with 12 bases remaining between them. CDR3: CASSQDRGSGTEAFF. CDR3 DNA: TGCGCCAGCAGCCAAGATCGGGGTAGCGGCACTGAAGCTTTCTTT.